Here is one T cell receptor (beta chain) with its context. Antigen: not known. These data are taken from a study of cytomegalovirus exposure and HLA in healthy donors. The donors were members of the validation cohort, which comprised around 110 subjects and was separate from the first cohort of more than 500 subjects. Sequenced by immunoSEQ multiplex PCR; TCRdb stores in-frame clones only, minus some. The data hold tens of thousands of clones, with approximately 94% observed a single time. The CDR3 has 13 amino acids. Trimming pared 3 bases from V and 8 bases from J, leaving 10 bases between. The germline CDR1 and CDR2 sequences are SNHLY and FYNNEI. Study-wide points: Subsequent analysis found a tendency for first-cohort TCR clusters to co-occur within the 120 or so validation repertoires.

The rearrangement links TRBV2 to TRBJ1-4; D is uncertain. The sequence was obtained from a woman aged 18-30 years in good health and CMV-seropositive. Sequenced: PBMCs. In DNA, the CDR3 is TGTGCCAGCAGTGATTCGGCTAGGGAAAAACTGTTTTTT. It yields the protein CASSDSAREKLFF.